Below, 9 T cell receptor beta chains from the same sample are listed, as sequenced in a study of blood T cell repertoires in COVID-19. Profiling relied on immunoSEQ multiplex PCR, and the TCRdb table lists in-frame clones only, not all of them. The sample has a few hundred thousand clones; 80% are singletons. Sequenced: peripheral blood. The receptors here all came from a human donor in a cohort sampled during active COVID-19.

The V and J genes are TRBV11-2 and TRBJ1-5, with 8 nucleotides matching TRBD1. V trimming: 5 bases; J trimming: 9 bases; junction bases outside the gene matches: 12. From germline, CDR1 is SGHAT and CDR2 FQNNGV. The CDR3 runs to 15 residues. CDR3 sequence (DNA): TGTGCCAGCAGCGAACAGGGGGACGCCAGCGGGCCCCAGCATTTT. This gives the protein CASSEQGDASGPQHF.

The chain employs TRBV5-1 and TRBJ2-2; TRBD2 aligns across 11 bases. CDR3 size: 20 residues. V shed 5 bases and J 2 bases; nucleotides not matched to a gene: 17. Germline V gives CDR1 SGHRS, CDR2 YFSETQ. CDR3 residues: CASRPILAGGLNLNTGELFF. The CDR3 DNA is TGCGCCAGCAGGCCAATCCTAGCGGGAGGCTTGAACTTAAACACCGGGGAGCTGTTTTTT. Full variable domain (missing parts from reference TRBV5-1 and TRBJ2-2): KAGVTQTPRYLIKTRGQQVTLSCSPISGHRSVSWYQQTPGQGLQFLFEYFSETQRNKGNFPGRFSGRQFSNSRSEMNVSTLELGDSALYLCASRPILAGGLNLNTGELFFGEGSRLTVL.

The J gene is TRBJ2-2, the V gene TRBV7-2; 13 positions agree with TRBD2. The CDR3 consists of 18 residues. Germline V gene lookup returns CDR1 SGHTA and CDR2 FQGNSA. V shed 5 bases, J shed 4 bases, and the junction held 10 bases outside the gene matches. The CDR3 is CASSLTSGRVAVTGELFF. The CDR3 DNA reads TGTGCCAGCAGCCTTACTAGCGGGAGGGTTGCGGTCACCGGGGAGCTGTTTTTT.

The CDR3 loop is CASSQGKRGGYTF. Here the CDR3 DNA reads TGTGCCAGCAGCCAAGGTAAAAGGGGTGGCTACACCTTC. The J gene is TRBJ1-2, the V gene TRBV3-1 (or the pseudogene TRBV3-2), with D possibly TRBD1 on 5 matching bases. Trimming shortened V by 1 base and J by 7 bases, and 10 bases separated the two germline ends. Germline lookup yields CDR1 LGHDT and CDR2 YNNKEL (reference sequence). CDR3 length: 13 residues.

For the CDR3, the DNA is TGTGCCAGCAGCCTACTGGAGGGTCGTTACGGTTATGGCTACACCTTC. It yields the protein CASSLLEGRYGYGYTF. The chain joins TRBV28 to TRBJ1-2; D not certain. Germline CDR1 reads MDHEN; CDR2 reads SYDVKM. V gave up 6 bases and J gave up 5 bases, with 22 bases separating them. CDR3 size: 16 residues.

The J gene is TRBJ1-6, the V gene TRBV28, with D perhaps TRBD1 (6 bases). The CDR3 loop spans 16 amino acids. V lost 1 base and J lost 10, with 17 bases in between. From germline, CDR1 is MDHEN and CDR2 SYDVKM. The CDR3 nucleotides are TGTGCCAGCAGTTTATCGGGGGGCTGGGGTCGATCACCCCTCCACTTT. Residues: CASSLSGGWGRSPLHF.

The chain joins TRBV29-1 to TRBJ2-7, with 9 bases that match TRBD1. This CDR3 is 12 amino acids long. Looked up from germline, CDR1 is SQVTM and CDR2 is ANQGSEA. With 7 bases clipped from V and 9 bases from J, the junction kept 10 bases outside the gene matches. The DNA of the CDR3 is TGCAGCGCCGGCTGGACAGGGGAAGCGCAGTACTTC. Encoded protein: CSAGWTGEAQYF.

The chain is built from TRBV27 and TRBJ2-3; 8 bases agree with TRBD2. The CDR3 loop spans 13 amino acids. The J segment lost 5 bases and the V segment lost 5 bases, leaving 3 bases of the junction unmatched. The germline V gene has CDR1 MNHEY and CDR2 SMNVEV (reference sequence). The CDR3 region has the DNA TGTGCCAGCAGTGCGACTAGCGAAGATACGCAGTATTTT. Translation: CASSATSEDTQYF.

V gene TRBV5-1 combines with J gene TRBJ2-7; TRBD1 is a possible D gene (6 bases). CDR3 length: 14 residues. Germline V gene lookup returns CDR1 SGHRS and CDR2 YFSETQ. Trimming pared 0 bases from V and 0 bases from J, leaving 7 bases between. The CDR3 DNA sequence: TGCGCCAGCAGCTTGGGGACAGTCTCCTACGAGCAGTACTTC. Amino acids: CASSLGTVSYEQYF.